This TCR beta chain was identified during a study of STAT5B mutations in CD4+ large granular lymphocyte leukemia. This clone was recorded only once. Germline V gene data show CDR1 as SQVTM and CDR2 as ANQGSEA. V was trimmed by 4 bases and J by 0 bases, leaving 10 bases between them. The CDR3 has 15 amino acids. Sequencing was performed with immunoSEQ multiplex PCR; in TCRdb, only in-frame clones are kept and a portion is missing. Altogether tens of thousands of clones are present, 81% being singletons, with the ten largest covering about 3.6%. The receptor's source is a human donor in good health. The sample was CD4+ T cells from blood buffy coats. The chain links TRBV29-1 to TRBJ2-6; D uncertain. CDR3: CSVGRGNSGANVLTF. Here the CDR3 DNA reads TGCAGCGTTGGGCGCGGAAACTCTGGGGCCAACGTCCTGACTTTC. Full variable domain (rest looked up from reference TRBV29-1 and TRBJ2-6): SAVISQKPSRDICQRGTSLTIQCQVDSQVTMMFWYRQQPGQSLTLIATANQGSEATYESGFVIDKFPISRPNLTFSTLTVSNMSPEDSSIYLCSVGRGNSGANVLTFGAGSRLTVL.